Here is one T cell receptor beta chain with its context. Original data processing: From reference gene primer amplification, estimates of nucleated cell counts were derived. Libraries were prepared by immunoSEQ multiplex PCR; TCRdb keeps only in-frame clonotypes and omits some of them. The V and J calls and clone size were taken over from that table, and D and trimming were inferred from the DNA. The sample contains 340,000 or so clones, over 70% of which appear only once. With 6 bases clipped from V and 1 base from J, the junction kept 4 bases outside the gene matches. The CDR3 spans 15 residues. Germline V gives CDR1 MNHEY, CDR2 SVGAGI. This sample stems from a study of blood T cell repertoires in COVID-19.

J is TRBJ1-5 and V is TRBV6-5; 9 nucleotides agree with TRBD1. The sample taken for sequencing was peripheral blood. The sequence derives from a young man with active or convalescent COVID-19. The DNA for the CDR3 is TGTGCCAGCAGGACAGGGGGACCAAGCAATCAGCCCCAGCATTTT. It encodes CASRTGGPSNQPQHF.